This T cell receptor beta chain was recovered during a study of technical replicates of blood from a few donors. J was trimmed by 8 bases and V by 3 bases; bases with no gene match: 12. The germline V gene has CDR1 SEHNR and CDR2 FQNEAQ (reference sequence). This CDR3 comprises 16 residues. The protocol was immunoSEQ multiplex PCR, while the TCRdb copy is restricted to in-frame clones and leaves out a portion. The table records approximately 66,000 clones, 88% of them present only once. This clone was picked up one time. V usage is TRBV7-9 and J usage is TRBJ2-1; TRBD2 matches at 8 bases. Sample: PBMCs. The clonotype comes from a human donor in good health. Some clones in this sample may be carry-over from other donors' samples. The CDR3 DNA reads TGTGCCAGCAGCTTGTCCGGGACTAGTGGGGGGGATGAGCAGTTCTTC. Its translation: CASSLSGTSGGDEQFF.